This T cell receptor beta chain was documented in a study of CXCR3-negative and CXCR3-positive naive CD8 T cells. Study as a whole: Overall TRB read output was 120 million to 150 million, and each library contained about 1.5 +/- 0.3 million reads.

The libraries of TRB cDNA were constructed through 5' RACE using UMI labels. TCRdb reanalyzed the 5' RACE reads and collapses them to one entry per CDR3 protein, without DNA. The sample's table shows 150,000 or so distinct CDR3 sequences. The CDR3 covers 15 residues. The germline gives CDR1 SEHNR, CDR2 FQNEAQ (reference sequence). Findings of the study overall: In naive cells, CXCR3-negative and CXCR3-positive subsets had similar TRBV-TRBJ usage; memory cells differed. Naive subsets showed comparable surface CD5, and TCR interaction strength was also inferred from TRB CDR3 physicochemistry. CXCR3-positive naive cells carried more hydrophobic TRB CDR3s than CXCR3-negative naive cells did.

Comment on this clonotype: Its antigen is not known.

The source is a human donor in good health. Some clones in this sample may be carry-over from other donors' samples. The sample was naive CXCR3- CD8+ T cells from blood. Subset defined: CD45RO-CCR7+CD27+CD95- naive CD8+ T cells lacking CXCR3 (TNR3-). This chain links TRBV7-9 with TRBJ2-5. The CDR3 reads CASSLGIQRQETQYF.